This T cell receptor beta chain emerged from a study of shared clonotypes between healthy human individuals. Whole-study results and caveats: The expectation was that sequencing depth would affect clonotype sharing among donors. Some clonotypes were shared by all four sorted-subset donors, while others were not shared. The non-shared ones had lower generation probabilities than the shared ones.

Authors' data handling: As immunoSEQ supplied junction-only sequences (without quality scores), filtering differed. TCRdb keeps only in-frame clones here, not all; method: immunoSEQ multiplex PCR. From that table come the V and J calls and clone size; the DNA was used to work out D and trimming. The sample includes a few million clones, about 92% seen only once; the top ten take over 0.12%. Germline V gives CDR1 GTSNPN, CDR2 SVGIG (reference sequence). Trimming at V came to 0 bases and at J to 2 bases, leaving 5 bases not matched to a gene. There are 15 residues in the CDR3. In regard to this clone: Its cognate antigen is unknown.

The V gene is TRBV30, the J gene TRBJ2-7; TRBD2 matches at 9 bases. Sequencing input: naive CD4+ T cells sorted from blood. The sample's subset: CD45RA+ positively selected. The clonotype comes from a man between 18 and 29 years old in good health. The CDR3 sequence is CAWSVKAGGPYEQYF. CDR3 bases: TGTGCCTGGAGTGTAAAAGCGGGGGGCCCCTACGAGCAGTACTTC.